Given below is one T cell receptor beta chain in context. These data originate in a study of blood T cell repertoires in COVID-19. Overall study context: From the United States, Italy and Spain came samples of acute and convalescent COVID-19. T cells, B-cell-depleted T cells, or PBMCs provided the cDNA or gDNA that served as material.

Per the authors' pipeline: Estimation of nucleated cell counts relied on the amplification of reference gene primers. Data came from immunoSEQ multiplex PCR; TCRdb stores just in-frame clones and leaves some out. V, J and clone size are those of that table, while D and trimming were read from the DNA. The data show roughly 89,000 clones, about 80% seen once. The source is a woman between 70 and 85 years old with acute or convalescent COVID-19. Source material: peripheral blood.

The CDR3 here is CSARRYNEQFF. CDR3 bases: TGCAGTGCCCGCCGGTACAATGAGCAGTTCTTC. V gene TRBV20-1 combines with J gene TRBJ2-1, with D uncertain. Germline values: CDR1 DFQATT, CDR2 SNEGSKA (reference sequence). Trimming removed 6 bases from V and 4 bases from J, with 7 bases in between. This CDR3 region has 11 residues.